The 25 T cell receptor beta chains presented below share a single source sample, sequenced in a study of human T cells and chemical hapten exposure. Unique molecular identifiers were linked by the library to individual cDNA molecules. MiXCR, run by TCRdb on the reads, gives a single entry per CDR3 protein. The profile covers 200 to 300 distinct CDR3 sequences, with 94% appearing a single time and around 15% taken by the ten largest. The template was total RNA from unfractionated whole blood. The material sequenced was whole blood. These TCRs come from a human donor who had alopecia or was a healthy volunteer (not recorded which). Some clones in this sample may be carry-over from other donors' samples. This table probably holds off-target reads from a library built for another chain.

This clonotype was seen once. V and J are TRBV20-1 and TRBJ1-5, with 8 bases that match TRBD1. The CDR3 is made up of 14 amino acids. The germline CDR1 and CDR2 sequences are DFQATT and SNEGSKA (reference sequence). The ends lost 4 bases at V and 9 bases at J; junction bases unmatched: 11. CDR3 DNA: TGCAGTGCTACCCAGGGGGCCGGCGAAAGGCCCCAGCATTTT. It codes for CSATQGAGERPQHF.

The V gene is TRBV12-3 or TRBV12-4, the J gene TRBJ2-3; maybe TRBD2 (5 bases). CDR3 length equals 13 residues. Trimming pared 2 bases from V and 8 bases from J, leaving 11 bases between. The CDR3 bases are TGTGCCAGCAGTTTACGGGGTCGTGGTACGCAGTATTTT. Its protein product is CASSLRGRGTQYF.

This chain connects TRBV11-2 to TRBJ2-7, with D tentatively TRBD2 (5 bases). Looked up from germline, CDR1 is SGHAT and CDR2 is FQNNGV. The length of the CDR3 is 15 residues. V lost 1 base and J 1 base, leaving 11 bases between the germline ends. The CDR3 reads CASSLGTGMSYEQYF. DNA for the CDR3: TGTGCCAGCAGCTTAGGGACGGGAATGTCCTACGAGCAGTACTTC.

The J gene is TRBJ2-3, the V gene TRBV7-2, with TRBD2 as a possible D gene (5 bases). The V end lost 1 base, the J end lost 2 bases, and 10 bases lay between the germline ends. CDR3 size: 15 residues. Germline V gives CDR1 SGHTA, CDR2 FQGNSA. The CDR3 DNA reads TGTGCCAGCAGCTTAGGAGGGCTTGCCACAGATACGCAGTATTTT. This encodes CASSLGGLATDTQYF.

The CDR3 bases are TGTGCCAGCAGTTATTCTTTTACAGCCCCAGATACGCAGTATTTT. It codes for CASSYSFTAPDTQYF. The chain joins TRBV6-5 to TRBJ2-3; D unclear. Trimming stripped 3 bases from V and 4 bases from J, with 14 bases between. In germline, CDR1 is MNHEY, CDR2 SVGAGI. CDR3 size: 15 residues.

The rearrangement joins TRBV3-1 to TRBJ2-3; maybe TRBD1 (5 bases). This CDR3 is built from 15 residues. Trimming took 3 bases from V and 3 from J, leaving 13 bases between them. In germline, CDR1 is LGHDT, CDR2 YNNKEL (reference sequence). As DNA, the CDR3 is TGTGCCAGCAGCCACATTACAGGTGCGACAGATACGCAGTATTTT. This gives the protein CASSHITGATDTQYF.

The chain employs TRBV6-6 and TRBJ1-6, with unresolved D. Germline CDR1 reads MNHNY; CDR2 reads SVGAGI (reference sequence). V was pared by 4 bases and J by 0 bases, with 13 bases between. There are 17 residues in the CDR3. In nucleotides, the CDR3 is TGTGCCAGCAGTTCCCCGGGAGGCAGCTCCTATAATTCACCCCTCCACTTT. Translation gives CASSSPGGSSYNSPLHF.

This clonotype was recorded once. V usage is TRBV6-6 and J usage is TRBJ2-7; maybe TRBD2 (5 bases). Germline values: CDR1 MNHNY, CDR2 SVGAGI (reference sequence). V gave up 1 base and J gave up 3 bases, with 13 bases separating them. The CDR3 runs 15 residues. CDR3 residues: CASSYLLENSYEQYF. Written as DNA, the CDR3 is TGTGCCAGCAGTTACTTACTAGAGAACAGCTACGAGCAGTACTTC.

This rearrangement joins TRBV20-1 to TRBJ2-3; 7 bases are a match to TRBD2. The CDR3 sequence is 14 residues long. The germline gives CDR1 DFQATT, CDR2 SNEGSKA (reference sequence). J was trimmed by 5 bases and V by 5 bases; bases with no gene match: 10. The CDR3: CSAGWEGAGDTQYF. The CDR3 bases are TGCAGTGCTGGGTGGGAGGGCGCAGGAGATACGCAGTATTTT.

This clonotype occurred a few times. The genes are TRBV12-5 and TRBJ2-3; no clear D gene. The CDR3 length is 13 residues. V lost 8 bases to trimming and J lost 5 bases, with 14 bases between them. Germline loops: CDR1 LGHNT, CDR2 FRNRAP. CDR3 protein: CASSHYEVDTQYF. CDR3 in DNA: TGTGCTAGTAGTCATTACGAGGTAGATACGCAGTATTTT. The whole variable domain, remainder taken from reference TRBV12-5 and TRBJ2-3, is DARVTQTPRHKVTEMGQEVTMRCQPILGHNTVFWYRQTMMQGLELLAYFRNRAPLDDSGMPKDRFSAEMPDATLATLKIQPSEPRDSAVYFCASSHYEVDTQYFGPGTRLTVL.

J is TRBJ2-2 and V is TRBV5-1; D not resolved. This CDR3 has 14 amino acids. CDR1 is SGHRS, CDR2 YFSETQ, per germline. Deletions cut 4 bases from V and 3 bases from J, with 10 bases between. CDR3 sequence: CASSPSHDTGELFF. As DNA, the CDR3 is TGCGCCAGCAGCCCGTCACACGACACCGGGGAGCTGTTTTTT.

The rearrangement uses TRBV4-1 and TRBJ2-7; possibly TRBD1 for D (5 bases). Germline V gene lookup returns CDR1 MGHRA and CDR2 YSYEKL. This CDR3 is built from 15 residues. V was cut by 0 bases and J by 3 bases, with 12 bases left in between. Here the CDR3 DNA reads TGCGCCAGCAGCCAAGATCGGCAGGGTTTCTACGAGCAGTACTTC. Translated, it gives CASSQDRQGFYEQYF.

This chain joins TRBV11-2 and TRBJ2-4; 9 nucleotides align to TRBD1. Germline CDR1 is SGHAT and CDR2 is FQNNGV. With 5 bases clipped from V and 8 bases from J, the junction kept 13 bases outside the gene matches. The CDR3 is made up of 16 amino acids. CDR3 loop: CASSQLPGQGSDIQYF. The DNA of the CDR3 is TGTGCCAGCAGCCAGTTACCGGGACAGGGCTCGGACATTCAGTACTTC.

J is TRBJ2-1 and V is TRBV4-3, with 10 bases that match TRBD1. V lost 1 base to trimming and J lost 8 bases; unmatched junction nucleotides: 5. Germline V CDR1 and CDR2: LGHNA, YSLEER. CDR3 length: 15 residues. CDR3 in DNA: TGCGCCAGCAGCCAAGGACAGGGGGCCCGGGATGAGCAGTTCTTC. This sequence encodes CASSQGQGARDEQFF.

The J gene is TRBJ2-1, the V gene TRBV11-2, with TRBD2 identical over 8 bases. The germline V gene has CDR1 SGHAT and CDR2 FQNNGV. This CDR3 is built from 15 residues. V shed 5 bases and J 4 bases; nucleotides not matched to a gene: 7. The CDR3, as DNA: TGTGCCAGCAGCGTTACTAGCGGAAGGTACAATGAGCAGTTCTTC. Protein: CASSVTSGRYNEQFF.

This clonotype was detected once. This chain joins TRBV20-1 and TRBJ2-7; 7 positions match TRBD1. V lost 5 bases and J lost 0; bases outside the gene matches: 7. Germline V gives CDR1 DFQATT, CDR2 SNEGSKA (reference sequence). This CDR3 contains 14 residues. The CDR3: CSAAGTEGSYEQYF. In DNA, the CDR3 is TGCAGTGCTGCCGGGACAGAAGGCTCCTACGAGCAGTACTTC.

The chain links TRBV27 to TRBJ2-7, with 8 bases aligning to TRBD2. CDR1 is MNHEY, CDR2 SMNVEV, per germline (reference sequence). CDR3 size: 14 residues. Trimming took 5 bases from V and 1 from J; bases not matched to a gene: 4. CDR3 protein: CASSTGTSSYEQYF. The CDR3 DNA reads TGTGCCAGCAGTACCGGGACTAGTTCCTACGAGCAGTACTTC.

This chain connects TRBV6-5 to TRBJ2-1; TRBD2 is a possible D gene (6 bases). CDR3 length: 14 amino acids. V gave up 2 bases and J gave up 10 bases, with 15 bases separating them. In germline, CDR1 is MNHEY, CDR2 SVGAGI. As DNA, the CDR3 is TGTGCCAGCAGTTACCGTCCGGGGGTGGGGGAGCAGTTCTTC. It is translated as CASSYRPGVGEQFF.

The chain couples TRBV12-3 or TRBV12-4 to TRBJ2-7, with 7 bases aligning to TRBD1. The CDR3 is 11 residues long. V was clipped by 6 bases and J by 10 bases; unmatched bases: 6. The CDR3 nucleotides read TGTGCCAGCAGCCCAGGGACAGCCCAGTACTTC. Its protein is CASSPGTAQYF.

The chain couples TRBV28 to TRBJ1-1; D might be TRBD1 (6 bases). Germline CDR1 and CDR2: MDHEN and SYDVKM. The V end was cut by 5 bases, the J end by 5 bases, with 15 bases between. This CDR3 comprises 14 residues. CDR3 region: CASSQGGGRTEAFF. CDR3 nucleotides: TGTGCCAGCAGTCAAGGGGGGGGTCGGACTGAAGCTTTCTTT. Using reference TRBV28 and TRBJ1-1 for the parts outside the CDR3, the full variable domain is DVKVTQSSRYLVKRTGEKVFLECVQDMDHENMFWYRQDPGLGLRLIYFSYDVKMKEKGDIPEGYSVSREKKERFSLILESASTNQTSMYLCASSQGGGRTEAFFGQGTRLTVV.

The V and J genes are TRBV7-8 and TRBJ2-7; 8 nucleotides line up with TRBD2. Per the germline V gene, CDR1 is SGHVS and CDR2 is FQNEAQ. This CDR3 region has 15 residues. V lost 4 bases and J lost 2; bases outside the gene matches: 7. This chain's CDR3 is CASSSLLADPYEQYF. The CDR3 DNA sequence: TGTGCCAGCAGCTCCTTACTAGCGGACCCCTACGAGCAGTACTTC.

This chain joins TRBV10-3 and TRBJ2-3; D uncertain. CDR1 ENHRY and CDR2 SYGVKD come from the germline V gene. The CDR3 has 12 residues. Trimming removed 6 bases at V and 4 bases at J, with 8 bases between. CDR3 sequence (DNA): TGTGCCATCAGGGGCCCGGCAGATACGCAGTATTTT. Translation gives CAIRGPADTQYF.

V and J are TRBV6-2 or TRBV6-3 and TRBJ2-3; TRBD1 is a possible D gene (5 bases). Trimming removed 7 bases from V and 0 bases from J, with 8 bases in between. This CDR3 has 13 residues. Per the germline V gene, CDR1 is MNHEY and CDR2 is SVGEGT. In nucleotides, the CDR3 is TGTGCCAGCAACAGGCCCAGCACAGATACGCAGTATTTT. This gives the protein CASNRPSTDTQYF.

This sequence joins TRBV15 and TRBJ1-1, with a tentative D call TRBD1 (5 bases). V was shortened by 0 bases and J by 3 bases, with 8 bases between the two germline ends. The CDR3 extends over 14 amino acids. The germline gives CDR1 LNHNV, CDR2 YYDKDF (reference sequence). The CDR3 region is CATSREEGHTEAFF. The CDR3, as DNA: TGTGCCACCAGCAGAGAGGAGGGGCACACTGAAGCTTTCTTT.

The V call is TRBV12-3 or TRBV12-4, the J call TRBJ2-4; 11 positions match TRBD2. CDR3 length equals 15 residues. After removal of 2 bases from V and 6 bases from J, the junction contained 3 bases not matched to a gene. CDR3 in amino acids: CASSLRGTSGNIQYF. CDR3 sequence (DNA): TGTGCCAGCAGTTTAAGGGGGACTAGCGGAAACATTCAGTACTTC.